Listed here are 15 T cell receptor beta chains from one sample, sequenced in a study of beta chain features in type 1 diabetes. Expressed TCRB transcripts were sequenced after all isolated RNA was converted to cDNA. This table comes from immunoSEQ multiplex PCR, and its TCRdb copy is limited to in-frame clones, with some not included. The profile covers about 320,000 clones, with 13% to 15% appearing a single time and under 8.5% taken by the ten largest. What was sequenced was central memory CD4+ T cells from blood. These receptors all stem from a man between 25 and 39 years old in good health.

This clone was recorded a few times. The chain is built from TRBV4-2 and TRBJ2-3, with no clear D. V dropped 1 base and J dropped 3 bases, with 11 bases sitting between them. This CDR3 comprises 15 residues. The germline V gene encodes CDR1 LGHNA and CDR2 YNFKEQ. The CDR3 here is CASSQGGFQTDTQYF. Here the CDR3 DNA reads TGTGCCAGCAGCCAAGGAGGATTCCAGACAGATACGCAGTATTTT.

This clone has a handful of counts. This chain links TRBV10-2 with TRBJ2-7, with D tentatively TRBD1 (5 bases). Trimming pared 7 bases from V and 1 base from J, leaving 11 bases between. The CDR3 totals 13 residues. CDR1 and CDR2 from the germline V gene are WSHSY and SAAADI. The CDR3 sequence is CASNVAGSYEQYF. CDR3 DNA sequence: TGCGCCAGCAACGTGGCAGGGTCCTACGAGCAGTACTTC.

This clone appeared a few times. V and J are TRBV6-1 and TRBJ1-1, with 7 positions matching TRBD1. Germline V gene data show CDR1 as MNHNS and CDR2 as SASEGT. This CDR3 has 13 residues. Trimming cost V 6 bases and J 2 bases; bases outside gene matches: 3. In nucleotides, the CDR3 is TGTGCCAGCAGACGGGACAGTAACACTGAAGCTTTCTTT. The encoded protein is CASRRDSNTEAFF.

The chain uses TRBV7-9 and TRBJ2-7, with a tentative D call TRBD1 (5 bases). Trimming left V 0 bases short and J 6 bases short, with 9 bases between. This CDR3 region has 13 residues. CDR1 SEHNR and CDR2 FQNEAQ come from the germline V gene (reference sequence). As DNA, the CDR3 is TGTGCCAGCAGCTTAGCGCGACAGAGCGAGCAGTACTTC. Its translation is CASSLARQSEQYF. Combining the CDR3 with reference TRBV7-9 and TRBJ2-7 gives the whole variable domain DTGVSQNPRHKITKRGQNVTFRCDPISEHNRLYWYRQTLGQGPEFLTYFQNEAQLEKSRLLSDRFSAERPKGSFSTLEIQRTEQGDSAMYLCASSLARQSEQYFGPGTRLTVT.

The CDR3, as DNA: TGTGCCAGCAGTGTAACGACAGGGGGCAATGAGCAGTTCTTC. Protein product: CASSVTTGGNEQFF. This sequence joins TRBV6-1 and TRBJ2-1, with 9 bases that match TRBD1. CDR3 size: 14 residues. The V and J ends lost 4 bases and 6 bases, in that order; junction bases with no gene match: 4. CDR1 MNHNS and CDR2 SASEGT come from the germline V gene.

V and J are TRBV4-3 and TRBJ2-2; 9 nucleotides align to TRBD2. J was trimmed by 4 bases and V by 1 base; bases with no gene match: 4. CDR3 length: 16 residues. Germline values: CDR1 LGHNA, CDR2 YSLEER. CDR3 sequence (DNA): TGCGCCAGCAGCCAAGTTGGCGGGGGGGCCACCGGGGAGCTGTTTTTT. This gives the protein CASSQVGGGATGELFF.

This clone turned up a few times. The V call is TRBV11-2, the J call TRBJ2-3; D is possibly TRBD1 (6 bases). Per the germline V gene, CDR1 is SGHAT and CDR2 is FQNNGV. V was pared by 3 bases and J by 10 bases, with 14 bases between. This CDR3 comprises 13 residues. CDR3: CASSFQTGGAQYF. The CDR3 coding sequence is TGTGCCAGCAGCTTCCAGACAGGTGGTGCGCAGTATTTT.

The table lists this clone with a few counts. The V gene is TRBV5-5, the J gene TRBJ2-5; D unresolved. The CDR3 covers 13 residues. V lost 4 bases, J lost 0 bases, and 7 bases lay in between. Germline assignment: CDR1 SGHKS and CDR2 YYEKEE (reference sequence). The CDR3 DNA reads TGTGCCAGCAGCCCAGGTGACCAAGAGACCCAGTACTTC. Protein sequence: CASSPGDQETQYF.

This clone was picked up a small number of times. This chain uses TRBV7-9 with TRBJ1-1; D not resolved. The CDR3 consists of 11 residues. V was trimmed by 4 bases and J by 7 bases, leaving 7 bases between them. CDR1 and CDR2 (germline): SEHNR, FQNEAQ (reference sequence). The CDR3 spells CASSWEYEAFF. The CDR3 nucleotides are TGTGCCAGCAGCTGGGAATATGAAGCTTTCTTT. Based on the CDR3 plus reference TRBV7-9 and TRBJ1-1, the full variable domain is DTGVSQNPRHKITKRGQNVTFRCDPISEHNRLYWYRQTLGQGPEFLTYFQNEAQLEKSRLLSDRFSAERPKGSFSTLEIQRTEQGDSAMYLCASSWEYEAFFGQGTRLTVV.

This clone has at least ten counts. V gene TRBV5-1 combines with J gene TRBJ2-2; D uncertain. There are 14 residues in the CDR3. With 4 bases removed from V and 6 bases from J, the gap between germline ends came to 13 bases. Germline V gene lookup returns CDR1 SGHRS and CDR2 YFSETQ. The CDR3 is CASSPTRVAGELFF. In nucleotides, the CDR3 is TGCGCCAGCAGCCCAACACGGGTGGCCGGGGAGCTGTTTTTT.

There are a few counts of this clone. This sequence joins TRBV7-9 and TRBJ1-1, with D perhaps matching TRBD1 (5 bases). The CDR3 is 14 residues long. Germline V gene lookup returns CDR1 SEHNR and CDR2 FQNEAQ (reference sequence). With 2 bases removed from V and 4 bases from J, the gap between germline ends came to 11 bases. CDR3 region: CASSLQGIGTEAFF. The CDR3 coding sequence is TGTGCCAGCAGCTTACAGGGCATTGGCACTGAAGCTTTCTTT. The full variable domain, with the rest looked up from reference TRBV7-9 and TRBJ1-1, is DTGVSQNPRHKITKRGQNVTFRCDPISEHNRLYWYRQTLGQGPEFLTYFQNEAQLEKSRLLSDRFSAERPKGSFSTLEIQRTEQGDSAMYLCASSLQGIGTEAFFGQGTRLTVV.

This rearrangement joins TRBV25-1 to TRBJ2-7; D unresolved. V lost 0 bases, J lost 1 base, and 4 bases lay in between. The V gene's germline CDR1 is MGHDK and CDR2 SYGVNS. This CDR3 is 13 amino acids long. The CDR3 DNA reads TGTGCCAGCAGTGAATACGGGTCCTACGAGCAGTACTTC. Translated, it gives CASSEYGSYEQYF.

This clone was found many times. V is TRBV30 and J is TRBJ2-4, with D perhaps TRBD1 (6 bases). This CDR3 has 13 residues. Trimming removed 2 bases at V and 9 bases at J, with 14 bases between. Germline-derived CDR1 and CDR2 are GTSNPN and SVGIG (reference sequence). CDR3 DNA: TGTGCCTGGAGTCCACTTAGGGGGAGCATTCAGTACTTC. It specifies CAWSPLRGSIQYF.

CDR3 loop: CASSRDSMNTEAFF. CDR3 DNA: TGCGCCAGCAGCCGCGACTCTATGAACACTGAAGCTTTCTTT. The V and J genes are TRBV5-1 and TRBJ1-1; D remains ambiguous. Trimming took off 4 bases at V and 0 bases at J, with 10 bases between the two ends. The germline CDR1 and CDR2 sequences are SGHRS and YFSETQ. This CDR3 spans 14 amino acids.

Only a few counts were recorded for this clone. J is TRBJ1-1 and V is TRBV15; D gene unclear. The CDR3 sequence is 14 residues long. Germline V gene lookup returns CDR1 LNHNV and CDR2 YYDKDF (reference sequence). Trimming stripped 0 bases from V and 8 bases from J, with 13 bases between. CDR3 region: CATSRDVSGREAFF. The CDR3 bases are TGTGCCACCAGCAGAGATGTATCGGGCAGGGAAGCTTTCTTT.